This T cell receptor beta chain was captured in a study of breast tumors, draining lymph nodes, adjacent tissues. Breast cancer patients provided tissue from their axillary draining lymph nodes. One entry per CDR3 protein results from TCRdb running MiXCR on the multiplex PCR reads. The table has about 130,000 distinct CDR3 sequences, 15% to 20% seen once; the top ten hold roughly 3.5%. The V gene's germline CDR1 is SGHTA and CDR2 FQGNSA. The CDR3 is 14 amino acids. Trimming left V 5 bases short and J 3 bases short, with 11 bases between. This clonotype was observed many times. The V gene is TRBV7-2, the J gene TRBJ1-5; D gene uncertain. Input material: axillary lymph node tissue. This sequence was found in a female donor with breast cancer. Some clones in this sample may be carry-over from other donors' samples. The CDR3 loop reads CASSQNRINQPQHF. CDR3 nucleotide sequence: TGTGCCAGCAGCCAAAACAGAATCAATCAGCCCCAGCATTTT.